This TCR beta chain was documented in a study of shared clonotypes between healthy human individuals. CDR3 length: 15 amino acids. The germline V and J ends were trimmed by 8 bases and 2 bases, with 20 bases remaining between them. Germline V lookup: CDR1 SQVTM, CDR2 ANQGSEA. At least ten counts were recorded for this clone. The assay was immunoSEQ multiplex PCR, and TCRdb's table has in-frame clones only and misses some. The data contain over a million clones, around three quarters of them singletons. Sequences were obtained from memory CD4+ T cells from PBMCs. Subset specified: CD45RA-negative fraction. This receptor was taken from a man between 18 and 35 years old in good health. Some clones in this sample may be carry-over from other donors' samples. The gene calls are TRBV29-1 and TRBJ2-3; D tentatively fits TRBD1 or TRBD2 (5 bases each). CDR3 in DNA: TGCAGCACTCCGGGACGGCAATCGAACACAGATACGCAGTATTTT. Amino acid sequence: CSTPGRQSNTDTQYF.